This T cell receptor (beta chain) was recovered during a study of Graves' ophthalmopathy and Graves' hyperthyroidism. The authors amplified TCR beta CDR3 regions, and they did so from RNA transcripts for repertoire sequencing. After a first-round RT-PCR with HTBI primers, a second-round multiplex PCR was run. Each CDR3 protein gets one entry after TCRdb re-called the multiplex PCR reads with MiXCR. The sample lists 170,000 or so distinct CDR3 sequences; 30% to 45% were seen once. Sequencing input: peripheral blood. The origin of this receptor is a woman aged 35 to 49 with Graves' ophthalmopathy.

The CDR3 region has the DNA TGTGCCAGCAGCTGCGGCATGACTGACTGGAACTCTGGGGCCAACGTCCTGACTTTC. Translation gives CASSCGMTDWNSGANVLTF. V gene TRBV11-2 combines with J gene TRBJ2-6; no clear D. CDR3 size: 19 residues. Trimming stripped 4 bases from V and 0 bases from J, with 19 bases between. Germline CDR1 is SGHAT and CDR2 is FQNNGV. The whole variable domain, remainder taken from reference TRBV11-2 and TRBJ2-6, is EAGVAQSPRYKIIEKRQSVAFWCNPISGHATLYWYQQILGQGPKLLIQFQNNGVVDDSQLPKDRFSAERLKGVDSTLKIQPAKLEDSAVYLCASSCGMTDWNSGANVLTFGAGSRLTVL.